This TCR beta chain was obtained from a study of identical twins. From the 5' RACE reads, TCRdb called clonotypes with MiXCR, one entry per CDR3 protein. The sample includes hundreds of thousands of distinct CDR3 sequences, roughly 6% of them seen just once. This CDR3 is 16 amino acids long. Trimming left V 5 bases short and J 9 bases short, with 20 bases between. CDR1 and CDR2 (germline): MNHNS, SASEGT. This clonotype was seen many times. The sample was naive T cells sorted from blood. The chain employs TRBV6-1 and TRBJ1-6; possible D gene TRBD1, 5 bases. This clonotype originated in a young man in good health. The CDR3 sequence is CASSPLGGDGLSPLHF. CDR3 sequence (DNA): TGTGCCAGCAGTCCCCTTGGGGGGGACGGCCTTTCACCCCTCCACTTT.